The 13 T cell receptor beta chains presented below share a single source sample, sequenced in a study of T cells expressing NK-cell markers. TCRdb re-called the 5' RACE reads and gives one entry per CDR3 protein, without DNA. In total, the table holds over 350,000 distinct CDR3 sequences. The sample consisted of blood T cells: a sorted CD56 or NKG2C T cell subset, CD4+ or CD8+ T cells, or bulk PBMC T cells (not recorded which). The source of these receptors is a woman aged 50 to 65 in good health.

The chain uses TRBV7-2 and TRBJ2-3; TCRdb's D call, TRBD1, is unchecked because there is no DNA. The CDR3 has 15 residues. Germline CDR1 SGHTA, CDR2 FQGNSA. The CDR3 is CASSDRDRGTDTQYF.

The chain joins TRBV5-1 to TRBJ2-7. This CDR3 contains 14 residues. Germline V gives CDR1 SGHRS, CDR2 YFSETQ. The CDR3 protein is CASSLGGGTYEQYF.

The chain combines TRBV2 with TRBJ2-5. The CDR3 is 12 residues long. Germline loops: CDR1 SNHLY, CDR2 FYNNEI. The CDR3 loop is CASRTNEETQYF.

J is TRBJ2-7 and V is TRBV9; TCRdb lists TRBD1, though no DNA is available to test this call. The germline V gene has CDR1 SGDLS and CDR2 YYNGEE. The CDR3 has 13 amino acids. The CDR3 is CASSVAGGNEQYF. Based on the CDR3 plus reference TRBV9 and TRBJ2-7, the full variable domain is DSGVTQTPKHLITATGQRVTLRCSPRSGDLSVYWYQQSLDQGLQFLIQYYNGEERAKGNILERFSAQQFPDLHSELNLSSLELGDSALYFCASSVAGGNEQYFGPGTRLTVT.

The chain uses TRBV14 and TRBJ1-1; absent DNA, TCRdb's TRBD1 call cannot be checked. CDR1 and CDR2 (germline): SGHDN, FVKESK. The CDR3 spans 15 residues. The CDR3 spells CASSQVRGQNTEAFF.

The V call is TRBV5-1, the J call TRBJ2-5; TCRdb reports TRBD2, a call that lacks DNA to check it against. This CDR3 has 15 amino acids. Germline CDR1 SGHRS, CDR2 YFSETQ. The CDR3 spells CASSSMVGTGETQYF. Full variable domain (remainder filled in from reference TRBV5-1 and TRBJ2-5): KAGVTQTPRYLIKTRGQQVTLSCSPISGHRSVSWYQQTPGQGLQFLFEYFSETQRNKGNFPGRFSGRQFSNSRSEMNVSTLELGDSALYLCASSSMVGTGETQYFGPGTRLLVL.

This chain joins TRBV3-1 and TRBJ2-7; TCRdb calls TRBD2, which cannot be checked without DNA. In germline, CDR1 is LGHDT, CDR2 YNNKEL (reference sequence). The CDR3 consists of 13 residues. The CDR3: CASSLAGGPEQYF.

This chain joins TRBV20-1 and TRBJ1-3. This CDR3 is built from 17 residues. Germline CDR1 DFQATT, CDR2 SNEGSKA (reference sequence). The CDR3 loop is CSARDQRVGTGGNTIYF.

V gene TRBV6-6 combines with J gene TRBJ2-3; the TCRdb call, TRBD1, lacks DNA for checking. The CDR3 covers 15 residues. CDR1 MNHNY and CDR2 SVGAGI come from the germline V gene (reference sequence). This CDR3 is CASSSRTGGTDTQYF.

The chain links TRBV4-2 to TRBJ2-7; TCRdb designates TRBD1, a call that cannot be tested without DNA. Germline-derived CDR1 and CDR2 are LGHNA and YNFKEQ. This CDR3 spans 15 amino acids. The CDR3 is CASSQEGTGVYEQYF.

V gene TRBV19 combines with J gene TRBJ2-7; TCRdb selects TRBD2, and the lack of DNA leaves this call unchecked. The germline V gene encodes CDR1 LNHDA and CDR2 SQIVND (reference sequence). This CDR3 is built from 16 residues. CDR3 region: CASSPPKLAGGPEQYF.

The chain is built from TRBV10-3 and TRBJ2-5; TCRdb reports TRBD2, a call that lacks DNA to check it against. CDR1 ENHRY and CDR2 SYGVKD come from the germline V gene. This CDR3 spans 13 amino acids. CDR3 sequence reads: CATGIAPQETQYF.

The V call is TRBV7-2, the J call TRBJ2-3. In germline, CDR1 is SGHTA, CDR2 FQGNSA. The CDR3 runs to 12 residues. CDR3 amino acids: CASHDRQDTQYF.